This T cell receptor (beta chain) was sequenced for a study of T cell repertoires in cytomegalovirus infection. Study in general: Recently identified HLA-C-restricted CMV epitopes and well-studied HLA-B-restricted CMV epitopes were used by the study. Study-wide results and limits: Summed frequency of shared TCR beta families picked out CMV carriers who also had the relevant HLA.

CDR3 length equals 16 residues. CDR1 is MNHGY and CDR2 is SAAAGT in the germline V gene. V was pared by 7 bases and J by 4 bases, with 22 bases between. TCRdb re-called the reads through MiXCR, storing one row per CDR3 protein. The sample has around 900,000 distinct CDR3 sequences, 30% to 40% seen once. Notes on this clonotype: Antigen specificity is unknown.

This clonotype was sampled from a human donor in good health (CMV status not recorded). Some clones in this sample may be carry-over from other donors' samples. The rearrangement uses TRBV6-8 and TRBJ1-2; D might be TRBD1 (5 bases). The sequences come from cultured CD8+ T cells from PBMCs, collected from culture after CMV antigen stimulation. The CDR3, as DNA: TGTGCCAGCACCTTGGGGATCGAACAGGTGTCCTATGGCTACACCTTC. It encodes CASTLGIEQVSYGYTF.